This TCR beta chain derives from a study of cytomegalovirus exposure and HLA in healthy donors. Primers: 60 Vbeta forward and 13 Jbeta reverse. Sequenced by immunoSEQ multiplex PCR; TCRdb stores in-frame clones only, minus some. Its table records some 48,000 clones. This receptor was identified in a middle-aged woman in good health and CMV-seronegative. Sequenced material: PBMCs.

The CDR3 DNA is TGTGCCAGCAGCCCGATCGGGGGTCCGGATGGCTACACCTTC. Translating gives CASSPIGGPDGYTF. The chain employs TRBV7-9 and TRBJ1-2; maybe TRBD1 (5 bases). CDR3 length: 14 amino acids. Germline CDR1 reads SEHNR; CDR2 reads FQNEAQ (reference sequence). Trimming removed 5 bases from V and 6 bases from J, with 16 bases in between.